Below, 19 T cell receptor beta chains from the same sample are listed, as sequenced in a study of blood T cell repertoires in COVID-19. Profiling relied on immunoSEQ multiplex PCR, and the TCRdb table lists in-frame clones only, not all of them. Among 86,000 or so clones listed, roughly 96% were seen once. What was sequenced was peripheral blood. The receptors derive from a human donor with active COVID-19. The donor label of this sample is uncertain.

V and J are TRBV6-5 and TRBJ1-6; D gene ambiguous. The V gene's germline CDR1 is MNHEY and CDR2 SVGAGI. CDR3 length equals 14 residues. The V and J ends lost 5 bases and 6 bases respectively, with 11 bases between them. CDR3 protein: CASSRTESNSPLHF. The CDR3 coding sequence is TGTGCCAGCAGTCGCACCGAGAGTAATTCACCCCTCCACTTT.

The rearrangement links TRBV4-3 to TRBJ2-1; TRBD2 matches 10 bases. Trimming removed 2 bases from V and 3 bases from J; junction bases left unmatched: 7. Germline V gene sequence: CDR1 LGHNA, CDR2 YSLEER. The CDR3 loop spans 17 amino acids. The CDR3 spells CASSQRTSGNGYNEQFF. For the CDR3, the DNA is TGCGCCAGCAGCCAACGTACTAGCGGGAACGGCTACAATGAGCAGTTCTTC.

The gene calls are TRBV7-6 and TRBJ2-7, with 11 bases identical to TRBD1. Germline V lookup: CDR1 SGHVS, CDR2 FNYEAQ. This CDR3 region has 19 residues. Trimming at V came to 5 bases and at J to 3 bases, leaving 18 bases not matched to a gene. This chain's CDR3 is CASSPRGQGAGQFNYEQYF. CDR3 nucleotide sequence: TGTGCCAGCAGCCCGAGAGGACAGGGGGCCGGGCAGTTTAACTACGAGCAGTACTTC.

V gene TRBV2 combines with J gene TRBJ1-2; 9 bases are shared with TRBD1. Losses at the gene ends were 6 bases for V and 6 bases for J; bases not matched to a gene: 11. This CDR3 is built from 15 residues. Germline CDR1 reads SNHLY; CDR2 reads FYNNEI. Written as DNA, the CDR3 is TGTGCCAGCAGCGTAGACAGGGGGATTAAAAATGGCTACACCTTC. This codes for CASSVDRGIKNGYTF.

This chain uses TRBV19 with TRBJ2-7; TRBD1 matches 7 bases. Looked up from germline, CDR1 is LNHDA and CDR2 is SQIVND (reference sequence). V was pared by 3 bases and J by 2 bases, with 7 bases of the junction left unmatched. The CDR3 has 15 amino acids. In nucleotides, the CDR3 is TGTGCCAGTAGTATCCCCGGGACAGTACCCTACGAGCAGTACTTC. Its translation: CASSIPGTVPYEQYF.

This sequence joins TRBV7-8 and TRBJ1-1; tentative D call: TRBD1 (6 bases). The ends were cut back, 6 bases at V and 3 bases at J, with 11 bases in the middle. Germline V CDR1 and CDR2: SGHVS, FQNEAQ. The CDR3 sequence is 13 residues long. The CDR3 sequence is CASRETGYTEAFF. The CDR3 coding sequence is TGTGCCAGCAGAGAAACAGGGTACACTGAAGCTTTCTTT.

The V call is TRBV14, the J call TRBJ2-7; 7 bases match TRBD2. V trimming: 1 base; J trimming: 7 bases; junction bases outside the gene matches: 16. In germline, CDR1 is SGHDN, CDR2 FVKESK. The CDR3 contains 17 residues. The CDR3 is CASSQVVVRGRVGEQYF. The CDR3 DNA sequence: TGTGCCAGCAGCCAAGTCGTAGTTCGCGGGAGAGTAGGAGAGCAGTACTTC.

The chain combines TRBV6-5 with TRBJ1-1, with D possibly being TRBD1 (6 bases). The germline V and J ends were trimmed by 4 bases and 7 bases, with 13 bases remaining between them. The CDR3 sequence is 13 residues long. Germline assignment: CDR1 MNHEY and CDR2 SVGAGI. CDR3 in amino acids: CASSFSGTNEAFF. CDR3 DNA sequence: TGTGCCAGCAGTTTCTCCGGGACAAATGAAGCTTTCTTT.

The J gene is TRBJ2-3, the V gene TRBV18; 10 nucleotides match TRBD2. Trimming removed 1 base from V and 0 bases from J; junction bases left unmatched: 7. This CDR3 spans 18 amino acids. Looked up from germline, CDR1 is KGHSH and CDR2 is LQKENI. DNA of the CDR3: TGTGCCAGCTCACCACTAGCGGGGGGTCCCTTAAGCACAGATACGCAGTATTTT. Its translation: CASSPLAGGPLSTDTQYF.

CDR3 in DNA: TGCGCCAGCAGCCATCCAGGGGCTGGATCCTATAATTCACCCCTCCACTTT. This encodes CASSHPGAGSYNSPLHF. The chain joins TRBV4-1 to TRBJ1-6; weak D call: TRBD1 (6 bases). V was shortened by 3 bases and J by 1 base, with 13 bases between the two germline ends. The CDR3 is made up of 17 amino acids. Germline V CDR1 and CDR2: MGHRA, YSYEKL.

V gene TRBV11-3 combines with J gene TRBJ2-3; 7 bases map to TRBD1. CDR1 SGHNT and CDR2 YENEEA come from the germline V gene. The CDR3 is made up of 15 amino acids. The V segment lost 6 bases and the J segment 6 bases; nucleotides outside the gene matches: 12. The CDR3 is CASRPSGTVRDTQYF. As DNA, the CDR3 is TGTGCCAGCAGACCATCCGGGACAGTAAGGGATACGCAGTATTTT.

The V gene is TRBV10-3, the J gene TRBJ2-7, with TRBD2 matching 11 bases. Trimming cost V 2 bases and J 5 bases; bases outside gene matches: 8. Germline V gives CDR1 ENHRY, CDR2 SYGVKD. The CDR3 is 16 residues long. The CDR3 DNA reads as TGTGCCATCAGTGAGCCCGAACTAGCGGGAGTTAACGAGCAGTACTTC. Protein sequence: CAISEPELAGVNEQYF.

The V and J genes are TRBV15 and TRBJ2-3; D may be TRBD1 (6 bases). V was cut by 3 bases and J by 0 bases, with 10 bases left in between. Germline CDR1 and CDR2: LNHNV and YYDKDF (reference sequence). This CDR3 spans 15 amino acids. The CDR3 loop is CATSRGHTSTDTQYF. In nucleotides, the CDR3 is TGTGCCACCAGCAGGGGACATACTAGCACAGATACGCAGTATTTT. The variable domain in full, with the rest retrieved from reference TRBV15 and TRBJ2-3, is DAMVIQNPRYQVTQFGKPVTLSCSQTLNHNVMYWYQQKSSQAPKLLFHYYDKDFNNEADTPDNFQSRRPNTSFCFLDIRSPGLGDTAMYLCATSRGHTSTDTQYFGPGTRLTVL.

J is TRBJ2-3 and V is TRBV19; the D is unclear. The CDR3 runs 14 residues. Trimming shortened V by 3 bases and J by 0 bases, and 7 bases separated the two germline ends. Germline CDR1 is LNHDA and CDR2 is SQIVND (reference sequence). The CDR3 sequence: CASSMSQSTDTQYF. The CDR3 nucleotides read TGTGCCAGTAGTATGTCACAGAGCACAGATACGCAGTATTTT. The complete variable domain, with remaining parts taken from reference TRBV19 and TRBJ2-3, reads DGGITQSPKYLFRKEGQNVTLSCEQNLNHDAMYWYRQDPGQGLRLIYYSQIVNDFQKGDIAEGYSVSREKKESFPLTVTSAQKNPTAFYLCASSMSQSTDTQYFGPGTRLTVL.

The chain employs TRBV5-1 and TRBJ1-1; 11 bases are a match to TRBD1. The CDR3 totals 14 residues. CDR1 SGHRS and CDR2 YFSETQ come from the germline V gene. Trimming removed 4 bases from V and 5 bases from J; junction bases left unmatched: 4. CDR3 residues: CASSTGQGVTEAFF. In DNA, the CDR3 is TGCGCCAGCAGCACGGGACAGGGGGTGACTGAAGCTTTCTTT.

This clone appeared a single time. The chain joins TRBV4-3 to TRBJ1-4; the D gene is possibly TRBD1 (6 bases). Germline values: CDR1 LGHNA, CDR2 YSLEER. The CDR3 contains 16 residues. V lost 6 bases and J 8 bases, leaving 22 bases between the germline ends. In DNA form, the CDR3 reads TGCGCCAGCAGTCAACAGGGCCTTGGGAAGCAGGAAAAACTGTTTTTT. Its translation: CASSQQGLGKQEKLFF.

The genes are TRBV28 and TRBJ2-5, with 8 bases lining up with TRBD2. J was trimmed by 3 bases and V by 5 bases; bases with no gene match: 5. Germline assignment: CDR1 MDHEN and CDR2 SYDVKM. The length of the CDR3 is 14 residues. CDR3 DNA: TGTGCCAGCAGTCGTAGCGGGATAAAAGAGACCCAGTACTTC. This encodes CASSRSGIKETQYF. Supplemented by reference TRBV28 and TRBJ2-5, the full variable domain reads DVKVTQSSRYLVKRTGEKVFLECVQDMDHENMFWYRQDPGLGLRLIYFSYDVKMKEKGDIPEGYSVSREKKERFSLILESASTNQTSMYLCASSRSGIKETQYFGPGTRLLVL.

This clone was seen once. The J gene is TRBJ2-2, the V gene TRBV19, with 15 bases matching TRBD2. CDR3 size: 18 residues. Unmatched junction bases numbered 8, after V lost 5 bases and J lost 4 bases. CDR1 LNHDA and CDR2 SQIVND come from the germline V gene (reference sequence). This CDR3 is CASSPLGLAGGPTGELFF. The CDR3 nucleotides read TGTGCCAGTAGTCCCCTGGGACTAGCGGGAGGTCCCACCGGGGAGCTGTTTTTT. Full variable domain (missing parts from reference TRBV19 and TRBJ2-2): DGGITQSPKYLFRKEGQNVTLSCEQNLNHDAMYWYRQDPGQGLRLIYYSQIVNDFQKGDIAEGYSVSREKKESFPLTVTSAQKNPTAFYLCASSPLGLAGGPTGELFFGEGSRLTVL.

This chain connects TRBV7-8 to TRBJ1-1, with a tentative D call TRBD1 (5 bases). The CDR3 totals 17 residues. Trimming left V 4 bases short and J 0 bases short, with 18 bases between. The germline V gene encodes CDR1 SGHVS and CDR2 FQNEAQ. The CDR3, as DNA: TGTGCCAGCAGCTATCCCTTAGACAGACTGATGAACACTGAAGCTTTCTTT. Its translation: CASSYPLDRLMNTEAFF.